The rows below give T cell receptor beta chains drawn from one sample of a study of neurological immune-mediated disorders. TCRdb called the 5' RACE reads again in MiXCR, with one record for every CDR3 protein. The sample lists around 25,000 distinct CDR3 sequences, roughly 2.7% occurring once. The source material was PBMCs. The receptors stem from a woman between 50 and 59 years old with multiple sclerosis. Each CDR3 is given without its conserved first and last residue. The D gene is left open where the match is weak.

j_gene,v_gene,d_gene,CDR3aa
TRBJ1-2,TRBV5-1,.,ASSSAGFYGYT
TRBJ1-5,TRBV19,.,ASSIGHRNQPQH
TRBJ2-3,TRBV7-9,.,ASTVDWNTQY
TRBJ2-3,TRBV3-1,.,ASSSGTLLN
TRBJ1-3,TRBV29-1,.,SVREGSGNTIY
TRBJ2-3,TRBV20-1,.,SARDSQRGFTDTQY
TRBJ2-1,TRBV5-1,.,ASSKRTADNEQF
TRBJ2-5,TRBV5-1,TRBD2,ASRLGLAGGRRVDKETQY
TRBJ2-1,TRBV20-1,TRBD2,SARDGASGSRGIRYNEQF
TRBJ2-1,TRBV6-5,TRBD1,ASSKTGGEYNEQF
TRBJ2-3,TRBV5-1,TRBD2,ASRLAGYTDTQY
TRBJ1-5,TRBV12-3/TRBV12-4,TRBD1,AILQGNNQPQH
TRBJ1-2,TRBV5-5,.,ASSLLVLEGYT
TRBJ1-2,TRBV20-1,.,SARDARDYGYT
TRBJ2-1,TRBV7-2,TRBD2,ASSLVGRRRNEQF
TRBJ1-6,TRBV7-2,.,ASSFLTARSPLH
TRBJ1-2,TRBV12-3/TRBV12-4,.,ASNRQGSDGYT
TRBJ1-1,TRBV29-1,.,SVGLGLGSRVGDTEAF
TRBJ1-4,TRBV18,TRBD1,ASSPRQGANEKLF
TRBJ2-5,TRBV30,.,AWSVLTGETQY
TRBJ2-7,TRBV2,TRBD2,ASSLAGELYEQY
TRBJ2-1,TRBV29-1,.,SVYRAQGSGRF
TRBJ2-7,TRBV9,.,ASSVGPVREQY
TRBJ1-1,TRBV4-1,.,ASSQARVKEAF
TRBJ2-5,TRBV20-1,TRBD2,SARPPGLAGSETQY
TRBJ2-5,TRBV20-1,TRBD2,SAPPTSGGVQETQY
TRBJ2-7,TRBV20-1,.,SARKGSSYEQY
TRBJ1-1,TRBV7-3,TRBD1,ASSSGQGPGKNTEAF
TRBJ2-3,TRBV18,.,ASSPLPEAGRMTDTQY
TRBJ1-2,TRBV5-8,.,ASSFGQGRGYT
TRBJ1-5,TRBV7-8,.,ASSLGRLNQPQH
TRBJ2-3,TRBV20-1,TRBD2,SASSGGALTSTDTQY
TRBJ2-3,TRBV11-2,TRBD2,ASSSRTSGTPDTQY
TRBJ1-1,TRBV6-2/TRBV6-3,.,ASSSTVNTEAF
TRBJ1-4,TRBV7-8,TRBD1,ASASGTGEGVKLF
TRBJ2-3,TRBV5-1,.,ASSLRTHGDTQY
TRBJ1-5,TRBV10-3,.,AISESWGGNQPQH
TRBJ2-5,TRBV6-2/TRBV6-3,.,ASTQRETQY
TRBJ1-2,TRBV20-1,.,SAMGNIWEDGYT